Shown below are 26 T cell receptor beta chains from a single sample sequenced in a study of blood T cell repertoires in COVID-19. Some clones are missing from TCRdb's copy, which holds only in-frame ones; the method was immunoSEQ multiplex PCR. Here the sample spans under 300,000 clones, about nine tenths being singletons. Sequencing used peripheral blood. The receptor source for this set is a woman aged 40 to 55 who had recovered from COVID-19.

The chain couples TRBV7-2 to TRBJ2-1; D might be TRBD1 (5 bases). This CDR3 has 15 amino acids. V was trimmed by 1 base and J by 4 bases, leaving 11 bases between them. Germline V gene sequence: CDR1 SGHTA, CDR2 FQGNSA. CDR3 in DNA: TGTGCCAGCAGCTTAGTAGGGGCACCGTACAATGAGCAGTTCTTC. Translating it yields CASSLVGAPYNEQFF.

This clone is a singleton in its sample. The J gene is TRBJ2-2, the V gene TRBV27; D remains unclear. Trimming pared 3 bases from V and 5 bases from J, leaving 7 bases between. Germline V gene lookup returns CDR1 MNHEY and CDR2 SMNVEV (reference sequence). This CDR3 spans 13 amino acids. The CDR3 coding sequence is TGTGCCAGCAGTTTTCTAGTAACCGGGGAGCTGTTTTTT. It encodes CASSFLVTGELFF.

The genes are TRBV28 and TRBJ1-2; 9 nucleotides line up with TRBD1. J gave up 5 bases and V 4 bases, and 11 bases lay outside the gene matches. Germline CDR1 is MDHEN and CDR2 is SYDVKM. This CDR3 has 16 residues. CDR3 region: CASSSPYPGQGYGYTF. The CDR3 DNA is TGTGCCAGCAGTTCCCCGTATCCGGGACAGGGTTATGGCTACACCTTC.

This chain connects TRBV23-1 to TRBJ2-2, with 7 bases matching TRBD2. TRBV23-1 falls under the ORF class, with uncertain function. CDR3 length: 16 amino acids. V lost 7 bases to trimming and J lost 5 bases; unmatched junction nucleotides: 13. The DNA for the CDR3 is TGCGCCAGCACTCCCCGTAGCGGGCGCCTAACCGGGGAGCTGTTTTTT. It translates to CASTPRSGRLTGELFF.

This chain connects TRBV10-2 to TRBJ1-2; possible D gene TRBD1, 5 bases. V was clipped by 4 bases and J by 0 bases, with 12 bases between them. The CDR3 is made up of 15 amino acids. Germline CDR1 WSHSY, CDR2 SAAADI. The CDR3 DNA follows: TGCGCCAGCAGTGCAGGGTCAGACGCTAACTATGGCTACACCTTC. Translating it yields CASSAGSDANYGYTF.

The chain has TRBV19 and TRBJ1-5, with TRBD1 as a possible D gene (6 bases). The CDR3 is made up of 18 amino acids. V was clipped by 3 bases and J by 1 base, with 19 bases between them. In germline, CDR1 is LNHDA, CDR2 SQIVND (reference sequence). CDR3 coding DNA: TGTGCCAGTAGTATCGATCACAGGGATTTAAGGAGCAATCAGCCCCAGCATTTT. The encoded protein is CASSIDHRDLRSNQPQHF.

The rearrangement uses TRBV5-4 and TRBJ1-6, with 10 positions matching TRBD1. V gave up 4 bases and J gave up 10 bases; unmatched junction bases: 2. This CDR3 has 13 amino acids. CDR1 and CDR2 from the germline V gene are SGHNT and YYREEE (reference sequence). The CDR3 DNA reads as TGTGCCAGCAGCGGGACAGGGGAATCACCCCTCCACTTT. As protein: CASSGTGESPLHF.

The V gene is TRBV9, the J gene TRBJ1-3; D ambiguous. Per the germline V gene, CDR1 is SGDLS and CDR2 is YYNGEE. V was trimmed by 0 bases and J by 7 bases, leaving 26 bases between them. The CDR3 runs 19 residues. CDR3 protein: CASSVGGFYPTSDVNTIYF. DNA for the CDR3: TGTGCCAGCAGCGTAGGAGGGTTCTACCCCACGTCGGACGTCAACACCATATATTTT.

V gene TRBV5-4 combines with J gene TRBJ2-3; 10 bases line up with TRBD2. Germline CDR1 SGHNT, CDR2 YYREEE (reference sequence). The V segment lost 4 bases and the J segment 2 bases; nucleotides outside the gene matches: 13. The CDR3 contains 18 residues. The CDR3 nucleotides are TGTGCCAGCAGCCCTACGAGGACTAGCGGACCTCCCACAGATACGCAGTATTTT. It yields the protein CASSPTRTSGPPTDTQYF. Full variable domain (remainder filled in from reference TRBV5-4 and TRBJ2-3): ETGVTQSPTHLIKTRGQQVTLRCSSQSGHNTVSWYQQALGQGPQFIFQYYREEENGRGNFPPRFSGLQFPNYSSELNVNALELDDSALYLCASSPTRTSGPPTDTQYFGPGTRLTVL.

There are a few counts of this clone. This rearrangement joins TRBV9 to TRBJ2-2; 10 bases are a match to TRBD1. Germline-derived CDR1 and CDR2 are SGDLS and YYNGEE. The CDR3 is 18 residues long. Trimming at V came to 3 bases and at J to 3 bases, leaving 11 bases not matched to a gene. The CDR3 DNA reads TGTGCCAGCAGCGCGACAGGGGGCTCAGGGCCTTACACCGGGGAGCTGTTTTTT. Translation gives CASSATGGSGPYTGELFF.

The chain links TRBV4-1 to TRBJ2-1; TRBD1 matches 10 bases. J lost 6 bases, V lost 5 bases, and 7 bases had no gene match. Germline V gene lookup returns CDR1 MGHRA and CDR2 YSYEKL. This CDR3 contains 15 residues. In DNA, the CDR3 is TGCGCCAGCAGCAAGCCGGGACAGGGGATCAATGAGCAGTTCTTC. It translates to CASSKPGQGINEQFF.

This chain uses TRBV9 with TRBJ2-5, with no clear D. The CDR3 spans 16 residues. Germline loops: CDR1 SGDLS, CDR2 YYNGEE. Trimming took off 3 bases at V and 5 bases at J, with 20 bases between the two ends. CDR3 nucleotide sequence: TGTGCCAGCAGCGCGACGCTTGGAGACTTCGGGGAGACCCAGTACTTC. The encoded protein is CASSATLGDFGETQYF.

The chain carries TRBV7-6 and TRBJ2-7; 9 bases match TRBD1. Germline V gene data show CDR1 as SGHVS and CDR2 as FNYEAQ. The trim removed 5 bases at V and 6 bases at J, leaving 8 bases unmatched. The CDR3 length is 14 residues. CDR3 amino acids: CASSPGTGSGEQYF. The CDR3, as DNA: TGTGCCAGCAGCCCGGGGACAGGGAGCGGCGAGCAGTACTTC.

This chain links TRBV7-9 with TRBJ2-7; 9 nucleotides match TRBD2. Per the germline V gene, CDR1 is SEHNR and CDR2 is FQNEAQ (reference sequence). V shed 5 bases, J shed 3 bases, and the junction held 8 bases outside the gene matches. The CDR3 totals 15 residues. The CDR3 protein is CASSARTSAGYEQYF. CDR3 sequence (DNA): TGTGCCAGCAGCGCACGGACTAGCGCCGGCTACGAGCAGTACTTC. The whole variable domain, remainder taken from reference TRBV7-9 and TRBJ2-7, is DTGVSQNPRHKITKRGQNVTFRCDPISEHNRLYWYRQTLGQGPEFLTYFQNEAQLEKSRLLSDRFSAERPKGSFSTLEIQRTEQGDSAMYLCASSARTSAGYEQYFGPGTRLTVT.

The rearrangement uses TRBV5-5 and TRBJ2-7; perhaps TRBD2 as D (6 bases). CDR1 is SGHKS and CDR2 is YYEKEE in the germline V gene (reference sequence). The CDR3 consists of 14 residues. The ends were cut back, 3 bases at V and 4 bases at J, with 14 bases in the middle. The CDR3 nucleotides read TGTGCCAGCAGCTGGGAGCGGGCCGGGTACGAGCAGTACTTC. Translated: CASSWERAGYEQYF.

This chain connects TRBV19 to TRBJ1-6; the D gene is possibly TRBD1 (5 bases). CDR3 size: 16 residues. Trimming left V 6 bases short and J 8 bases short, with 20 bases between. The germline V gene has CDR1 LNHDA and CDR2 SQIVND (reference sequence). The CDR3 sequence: CASRSKAQGFDSPLHF. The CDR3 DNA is TGTGCCAGTAGGAGCAAGGCCCAGGGTTTTGATTCACCCCTCCACTTT. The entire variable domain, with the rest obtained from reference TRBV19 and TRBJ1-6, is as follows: DGGITQSPKYLFRKEGQNVTLSCEQNLNHDAMYWYRQDPGQGLRLIYYSQIVNDFQKGDIAEGYSVSREKKESFPLTVTSAQKNPTAFYLCASRSKAQGFDSPLHFGNGTRLTVT.

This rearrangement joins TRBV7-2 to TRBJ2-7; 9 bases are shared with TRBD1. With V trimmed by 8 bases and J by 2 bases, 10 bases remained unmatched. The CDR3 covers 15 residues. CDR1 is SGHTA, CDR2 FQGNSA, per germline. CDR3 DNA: TGTGCCAGCGTACAGTCCGGGACAGGGCCCTACGAGCAGTACTTC. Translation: CASVQSGTGPYEQYF.

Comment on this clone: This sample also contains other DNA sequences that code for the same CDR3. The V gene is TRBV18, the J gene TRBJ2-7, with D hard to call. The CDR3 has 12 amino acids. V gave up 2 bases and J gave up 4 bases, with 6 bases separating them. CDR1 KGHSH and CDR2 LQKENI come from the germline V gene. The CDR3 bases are TGTGCCAGCTCACCAACAGAGTACGAGCAGTACTTC. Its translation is CASSPTEYEQYF.

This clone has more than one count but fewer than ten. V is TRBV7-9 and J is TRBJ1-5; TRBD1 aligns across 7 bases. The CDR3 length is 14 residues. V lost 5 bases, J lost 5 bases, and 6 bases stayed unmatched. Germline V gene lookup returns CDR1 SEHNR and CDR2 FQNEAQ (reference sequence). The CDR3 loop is CASSQGQPDQPQHF. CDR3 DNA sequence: TGTGCCAGCAGCCAGGGACAGCCCGATCAGCCCCAGCATTTT.

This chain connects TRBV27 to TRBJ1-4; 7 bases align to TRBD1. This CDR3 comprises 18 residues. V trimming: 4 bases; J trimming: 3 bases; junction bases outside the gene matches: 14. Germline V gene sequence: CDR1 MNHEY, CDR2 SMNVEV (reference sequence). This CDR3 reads CASSSHPDRVSSNEKLFF. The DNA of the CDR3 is TGTGCCAGCAGTTCCCACCCAGACAGGGTTTCATCTAATGAAAAACTGTTTTTT.

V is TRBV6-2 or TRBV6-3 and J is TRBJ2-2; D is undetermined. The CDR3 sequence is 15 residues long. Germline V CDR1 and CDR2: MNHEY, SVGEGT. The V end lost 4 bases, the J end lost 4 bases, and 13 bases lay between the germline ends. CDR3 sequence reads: CASSLAFMGTGELFF. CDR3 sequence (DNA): TGTGCCAGCAGTTTAGCCTTTATGGGCACCGGGGAGCTGTTTTTT.

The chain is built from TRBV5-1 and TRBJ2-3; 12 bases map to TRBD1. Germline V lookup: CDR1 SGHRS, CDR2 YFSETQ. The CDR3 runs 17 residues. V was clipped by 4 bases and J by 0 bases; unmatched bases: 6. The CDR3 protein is CASSQGTGGMSTDTQYF. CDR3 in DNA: TGCGCCAGCAGCCAGGGGACAGGGGGCATGAGCACAGATACGCAGTATTTT. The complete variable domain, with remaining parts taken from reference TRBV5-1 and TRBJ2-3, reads KAGVTQTPRYLIKTRGQQVTLSCSPISGHRSVSWYQQTPGQGLQFLFEYFSETQRNKGNFPGRFSGRQFSNSRSEMNVSTLELGDSALYLCASSQGTGGMSTDTQYFGPGTRLTVL.

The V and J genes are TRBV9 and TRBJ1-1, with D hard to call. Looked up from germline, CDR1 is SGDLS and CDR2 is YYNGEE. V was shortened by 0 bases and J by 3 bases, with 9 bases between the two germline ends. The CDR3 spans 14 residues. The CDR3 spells CASSVAWRDTEAFF. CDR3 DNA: TGTGCCAGCAGCGTAGCTTGGAGAGACACTGAAGCTTTCTTT. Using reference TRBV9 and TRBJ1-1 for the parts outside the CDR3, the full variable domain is DSGVTQTPKHLITATGQRVTLRCSPRSGDLSVYWYQQSLDQGLQFLIQYYNGEERAKGNILERFSAQQFPDLHSELNLSSLELGDSALYFCASSVAWRDTEAFFGQGTRLTVV.

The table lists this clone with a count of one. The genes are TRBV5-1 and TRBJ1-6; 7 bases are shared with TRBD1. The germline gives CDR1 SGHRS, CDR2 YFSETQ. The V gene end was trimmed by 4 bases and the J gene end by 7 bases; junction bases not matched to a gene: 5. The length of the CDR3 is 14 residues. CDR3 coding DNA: TGCGCCAGCAGCCCCGACAGGGAGAATTCACCCCTCCACTTT. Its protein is CASSPDRENSPLHF.

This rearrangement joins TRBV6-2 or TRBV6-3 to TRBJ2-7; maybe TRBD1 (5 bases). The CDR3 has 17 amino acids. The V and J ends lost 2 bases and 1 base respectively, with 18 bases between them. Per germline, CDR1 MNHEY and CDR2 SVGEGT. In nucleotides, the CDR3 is TGTGCCAGCAGTTACCCCCCCCAACAGGAGAGTTCCTACGAGCAGTACTTC. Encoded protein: CASSYPPQQESSYEQYF.

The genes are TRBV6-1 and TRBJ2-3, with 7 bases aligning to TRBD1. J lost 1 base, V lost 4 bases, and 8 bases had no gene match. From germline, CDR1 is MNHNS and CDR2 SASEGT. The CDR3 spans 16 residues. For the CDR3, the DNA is TGTGCCAGCAGTGGAAACAGGGGCCCCGGCACAGATACGCAGTATTTT. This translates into CASSGNRGPGTDTQYF.